These T cell receptor beta chains were read from a single sample in a study of T cells in localized non-small cell lung cancer. Libraries were prepared by immunoSEQ multiplex PCR; TCRdb keeps only in-frame clonotypes and omits some of them. The data hold 40,000 to 60,000 clones, with 70% to 90% observed a single time. The sequencing here drew on PBMCs, taken before any cancer treatment. Source of these receptors: a female donor with stage II lung adenocarcinoma. The CDR3 runs from the conserved cysteine through the conserved F or W. Fields, in order: clone size, V gene, D gene, J gene, CDR3 protein, CDR3 DNA. D genes are given only for firm matches. The size of a clone is reported for some rows only, either as once, few or many, or as a class for expanded clones.

NA	TRBV19	NA	TRBJ2-7	CASSPGPSPSYEQYF	TGTGCCAGTAGTCCCGGACCCAGCCCCTCCTACGAGCAGTACTTC
NA	TRBV7-2	NA	TRBJ2-5	CASSFSGTGSGETQYF	TGTGCCAGCAGCTTCTCAGGGACGGGTAGTGGGGAGACCCAGTACTTC
NA	TRBV10-3	TRBD1	TRBJ1-1	CAIRDDRGWNTEAFF	TGTGCCATCAGGGATGACAGGGGGTGGAACACTGAAGCTTTCTTT
NA	TRBV5-6	NA	TRBJ1-4	CASSDDSEKLFF	TGTGCCAGCAGCGACGACAGTGAAAAACTGTTTTTT
NA	TRBV5-1	TRBD1	TRBJ1-4	CASSRTGGLTNEKLFF	TGCGCCAGCAGTCGGACAGGCGGGTTGACTAATGAAAAACTGTTTTTT
NA	TRBV18	NA	TRBJ1-4	CASSPLQGPNEKLFF	TGTGCCAGCTCACCTTTACAGGGTCCTAATGAAAAACTGTTTTTT
NA	TRBV11-2	NA	TRBJ2-3	CASSSGSDPDTQYF	TGTGCCAGCAGCTCGGGATCCGACCCAGATACGCAGTATTTT
NA	TRBV19	NA	TRBJ1-1	CASRTLRREDTEAFF	TGTGCCAGTAGGACCCTAAGGAGGGAGGACACTGAAGCTTTCTTT
once	TRBV28	TRBD1	TRBJ1-6	CASSSISGTGGSPLHF	TGTGCCAGCAGTTCAATATCCGGGACAGGGGGTTCACCCCTCCACTTT
NA	TRBV20-1	NA	TRBJ1-1	CSARGDTEAFF	TGCAGTGCTAGGGGCGACACTGAAGCTTTCTTT